This paragraph reports one TCR beta chain. The antigen is not known. These data originate in a study of CD8 T cells in ankylosing spondylitis. Study-level findings and limits: Enrichment of disease-linked clones was reportedly significant in matched ankylosing spondylitis synovial fluid.

Library preparation for TCR beta used quantitative 5'-RACE with molecular barcodes. MiXCR, run by TCRdb on the 5' RACE reads, gives a single entry per CDR3 protein. Of 180,000 or so distinct CDR3 sequences in the sample, around 10% were seen once. Trimming took 0 bases from V and 4 from J, leaving 13 bases between them. The CDR3 runs to 16 residues. CDR1 is SGHRS and CDR2 is YFSETQ in the germline V gene. This chain joins TRBV5-1 and TRBJ1-4; maybe TRBD1 (5 bases). The source of this sequence is a male donor with ankylosing spondylitis or in good health (not recorded which). The material sequenced was blood, either unsorted or a sorted T cell fraction (not recorded which). CDR3 DNA: TGCGCCAGCAGCTTGGCCGCGGGGCGGTATAATGAAAAACTGTTTTTT. Translating gives CASSLAAGRYNEKLFF.